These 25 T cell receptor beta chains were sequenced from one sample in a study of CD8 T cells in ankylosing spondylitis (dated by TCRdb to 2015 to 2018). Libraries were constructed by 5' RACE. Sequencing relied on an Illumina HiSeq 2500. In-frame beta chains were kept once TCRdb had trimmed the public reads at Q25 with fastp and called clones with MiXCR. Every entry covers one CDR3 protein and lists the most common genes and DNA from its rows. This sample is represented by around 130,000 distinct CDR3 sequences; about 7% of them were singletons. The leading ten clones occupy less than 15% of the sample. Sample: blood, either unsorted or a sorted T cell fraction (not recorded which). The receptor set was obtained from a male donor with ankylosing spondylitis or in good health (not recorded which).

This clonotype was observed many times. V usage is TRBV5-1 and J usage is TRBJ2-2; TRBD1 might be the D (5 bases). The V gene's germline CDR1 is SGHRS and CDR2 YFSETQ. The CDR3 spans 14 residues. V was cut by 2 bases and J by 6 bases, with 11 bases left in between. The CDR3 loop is CASSFQGSAGELFF. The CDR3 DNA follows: TGCGCCAGCAGCTTCCAGGGTTCGGCCGGGGAGCTGTTTTTT.

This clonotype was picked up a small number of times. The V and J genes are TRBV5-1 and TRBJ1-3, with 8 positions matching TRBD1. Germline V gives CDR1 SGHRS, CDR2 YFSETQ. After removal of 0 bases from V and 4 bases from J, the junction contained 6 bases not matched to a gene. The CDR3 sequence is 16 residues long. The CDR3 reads CASSLETGGLGNTIYF. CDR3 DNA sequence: TGCGCCAGCAGCTTGGAAACAGGGGGACTAGGAAACACCATATATTTT. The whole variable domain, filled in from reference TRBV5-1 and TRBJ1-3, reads KAGVTQTPRYLIKTRGQQVTLSCSPISGHRSVSWYQQTPGQGLQFLFEYFSETQRNKGNFPGRFSGRQFSNSRSEMNVSTLELGDSALYLCASSLETGGLGNTIYFGEGSWLTVV.

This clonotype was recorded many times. CDR3 region: CSALRGEQFF. In DNA form, the CDR3 reads TGCAGTGCTCTTAGGGGTGAGCAGTTCTTC. The chain combines TRBV20-1 with TRBJ2-1; D possibly corresponds to TRBD1 (5 bases). This CDR3 has 10 residues. The germline gives CDR1 DFQATT, CDR2 SNEGSKA (reference sequence). The V and J ends lost 5 bases and 9 bases respectively, with 8 bases between them.

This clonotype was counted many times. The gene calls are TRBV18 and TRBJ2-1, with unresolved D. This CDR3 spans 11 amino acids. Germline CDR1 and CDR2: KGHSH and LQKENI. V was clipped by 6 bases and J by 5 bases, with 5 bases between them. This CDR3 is CASSVDNEQFF. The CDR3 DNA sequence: TGTGCCAGCTCGGTCGACAATGAGCAGTTCTTC. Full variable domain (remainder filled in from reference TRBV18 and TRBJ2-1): NAGVMQNPRHLVRRRGQEARLRCSPMKGHSHVYWYRQLPEEGLKFMVYLQKENIIDESGMPKERFSAEFPKEGPSILRIQQVVRGDSAAYFCASSVDNEQFFGPGTRLTVL.

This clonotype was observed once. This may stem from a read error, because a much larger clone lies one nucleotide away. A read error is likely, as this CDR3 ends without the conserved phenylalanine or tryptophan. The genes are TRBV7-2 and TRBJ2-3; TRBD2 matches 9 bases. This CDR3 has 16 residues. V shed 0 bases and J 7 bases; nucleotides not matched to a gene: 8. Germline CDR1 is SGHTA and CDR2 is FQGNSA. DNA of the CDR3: TGTGCCAGCAGCTTAGCTAGCGGGAGCCTGGGTAATACGCAGTATGTT. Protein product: CASSLASGSLGNTQYV.

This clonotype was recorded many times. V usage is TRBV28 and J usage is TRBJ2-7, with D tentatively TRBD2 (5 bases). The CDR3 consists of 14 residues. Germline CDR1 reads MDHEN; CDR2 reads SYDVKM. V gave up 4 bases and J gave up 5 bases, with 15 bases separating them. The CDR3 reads CASSSSGQRDEQYF. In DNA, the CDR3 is TGTGCCAGCAGTTCCTCCGGCCAGAGGGACGAGCAGTACTTC.

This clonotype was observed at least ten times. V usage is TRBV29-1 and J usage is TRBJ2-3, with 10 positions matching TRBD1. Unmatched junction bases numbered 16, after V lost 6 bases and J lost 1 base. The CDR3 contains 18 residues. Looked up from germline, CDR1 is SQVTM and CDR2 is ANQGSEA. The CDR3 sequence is CSVPPGQGRNPGTDTQYF. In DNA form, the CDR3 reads TGCAGCGTACCACCGGGACAGGGGCGTAATCCGGGCACAGATACGCAGTATTTT.

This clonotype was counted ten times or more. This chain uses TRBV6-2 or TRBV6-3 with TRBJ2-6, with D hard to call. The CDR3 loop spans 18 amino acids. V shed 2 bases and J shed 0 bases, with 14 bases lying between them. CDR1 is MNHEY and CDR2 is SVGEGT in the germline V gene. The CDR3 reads CASSYLVGPNSGANVLTF. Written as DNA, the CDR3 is TGTGCCAGCAGTTACCTCGTCGGGCCGAACTCTGGGGCCAACGTCCTGACTTTC.

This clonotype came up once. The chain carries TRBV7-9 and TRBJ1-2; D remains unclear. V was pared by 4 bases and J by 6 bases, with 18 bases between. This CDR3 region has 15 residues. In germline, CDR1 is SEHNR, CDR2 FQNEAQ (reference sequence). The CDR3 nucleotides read TGTGCCAGCAGCTACGCAGGAGCCCGGTTGCATGGCTACACCTTC. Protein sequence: CASSYAGARLHGYTF.

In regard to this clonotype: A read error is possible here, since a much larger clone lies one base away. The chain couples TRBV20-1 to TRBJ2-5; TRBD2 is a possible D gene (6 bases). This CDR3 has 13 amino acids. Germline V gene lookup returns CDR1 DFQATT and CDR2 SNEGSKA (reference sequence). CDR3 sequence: CSASGGKQEAQYF. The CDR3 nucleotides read TGCAGTGCTAGTGGGGGGAAACAAGAGGCCCAGTACTTC.

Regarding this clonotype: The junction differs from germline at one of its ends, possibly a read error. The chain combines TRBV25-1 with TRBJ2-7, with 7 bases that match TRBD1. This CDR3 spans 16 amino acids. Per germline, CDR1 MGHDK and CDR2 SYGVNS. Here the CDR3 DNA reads TGTGCCAACAGTGAAACCGACAGGGAATATCTTCCCGAGCAGTACTTC. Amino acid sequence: CANSETDREYLPEQYF.

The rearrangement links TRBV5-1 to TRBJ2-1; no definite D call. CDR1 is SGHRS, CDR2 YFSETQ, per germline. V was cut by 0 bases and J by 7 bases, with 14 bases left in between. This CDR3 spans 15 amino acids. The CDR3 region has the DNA TGCGCCAGCAGCTTGGAAACACCCAAGGGAAATGAGCAGTTCTTC. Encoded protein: CASSLETPKGNEQFF.

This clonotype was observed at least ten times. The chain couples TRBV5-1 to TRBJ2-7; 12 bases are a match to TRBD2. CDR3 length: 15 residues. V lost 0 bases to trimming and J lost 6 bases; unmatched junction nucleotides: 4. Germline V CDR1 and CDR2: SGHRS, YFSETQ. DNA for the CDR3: TGCGCCAGCAGCTTGGGACTAGCGGGAGCAGGCGAGCAGTACTTC. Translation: CASSLGLAGAGEQYF.

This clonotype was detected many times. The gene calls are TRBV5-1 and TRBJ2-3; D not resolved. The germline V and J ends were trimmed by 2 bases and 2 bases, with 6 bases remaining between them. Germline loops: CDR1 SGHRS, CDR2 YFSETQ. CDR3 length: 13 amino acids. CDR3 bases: TGCGCCAGCAGCTTACAAGTCACAGATACGCAGTATTTT. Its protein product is CASSLQVTDTQYF.

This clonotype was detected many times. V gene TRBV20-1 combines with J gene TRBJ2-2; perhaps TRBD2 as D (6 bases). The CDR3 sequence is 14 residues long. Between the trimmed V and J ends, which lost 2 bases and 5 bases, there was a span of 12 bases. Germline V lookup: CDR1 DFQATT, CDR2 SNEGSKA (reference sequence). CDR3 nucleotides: TGCAGTGCTAGACCGGGACTGTTTACCGGGGAGCTGTTTTTT. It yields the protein CSARPGLFTGELFF.

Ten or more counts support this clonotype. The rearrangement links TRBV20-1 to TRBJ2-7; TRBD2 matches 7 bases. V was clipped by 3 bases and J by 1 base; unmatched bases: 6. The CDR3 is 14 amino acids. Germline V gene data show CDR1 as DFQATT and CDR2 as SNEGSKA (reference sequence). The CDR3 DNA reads TGCAGTGCTAGGCCATCGGGGGGATCCTACGAGCAGTACTTC. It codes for CSARPSGGSYEQYF.

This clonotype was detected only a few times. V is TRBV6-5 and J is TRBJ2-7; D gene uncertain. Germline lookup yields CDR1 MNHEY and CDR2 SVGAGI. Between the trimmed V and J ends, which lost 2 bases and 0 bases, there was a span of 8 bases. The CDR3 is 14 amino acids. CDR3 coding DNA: TGTGCCAGCAGTTACCCCGCTAGCTCCTACGAGCAGTACTTC. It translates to CASSYPASSYEQYF.

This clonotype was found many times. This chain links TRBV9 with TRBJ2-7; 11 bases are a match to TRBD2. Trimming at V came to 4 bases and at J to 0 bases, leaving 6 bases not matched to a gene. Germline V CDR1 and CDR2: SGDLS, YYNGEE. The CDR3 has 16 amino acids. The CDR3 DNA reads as TGTGCCAGCAGCCCGGGACTAGCGGACCCCTCCTACGAGCAGTACTTC. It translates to CASSPGLADPSYEQYF.

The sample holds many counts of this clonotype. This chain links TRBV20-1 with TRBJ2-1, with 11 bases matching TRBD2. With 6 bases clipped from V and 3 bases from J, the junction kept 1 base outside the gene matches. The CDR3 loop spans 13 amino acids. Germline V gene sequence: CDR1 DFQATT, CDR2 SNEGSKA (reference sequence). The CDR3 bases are TGCAGTGCCCTAGCGGGGGGCTACAATGAGCAGTTCTTC. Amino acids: CSALAGGYNEQFF.

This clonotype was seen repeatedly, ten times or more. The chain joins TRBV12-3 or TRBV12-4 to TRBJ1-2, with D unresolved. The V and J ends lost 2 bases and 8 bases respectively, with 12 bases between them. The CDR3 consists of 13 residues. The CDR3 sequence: CASSLWQWLGYTF. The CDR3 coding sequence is TGTGCCAGCAGTTTATGGCAATGGCTCGGCTACACCTTC.

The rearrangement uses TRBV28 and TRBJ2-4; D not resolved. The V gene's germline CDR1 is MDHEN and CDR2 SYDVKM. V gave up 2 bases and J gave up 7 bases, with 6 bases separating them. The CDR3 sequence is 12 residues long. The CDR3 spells CASSLLGNIQYF. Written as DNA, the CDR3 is TGTGCCAGCAGTTTACTCGGGAACATTCAGTACTTC.

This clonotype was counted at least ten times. CDR3 DNA: TGTGCCAGCAGCCGAGATTTGTCGGGACAGGGGGCGCGTAATGAGCAGTTCTTC. Translated, it gives CASSRDLSGQGARNEQFF. The rearrangement links TRBV3-2 to TRBJ2-1; TRBD1 is the table's D call, not checked against the DNA. TRBV3-2 is a recognized pseudogene. The CDR3 length is 18 residues.

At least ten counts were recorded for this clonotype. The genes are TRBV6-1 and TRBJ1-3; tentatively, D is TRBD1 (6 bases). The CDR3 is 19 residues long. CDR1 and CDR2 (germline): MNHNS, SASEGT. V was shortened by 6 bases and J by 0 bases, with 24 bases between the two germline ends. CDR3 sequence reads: CASRKHHNRVSSSGNTIYF. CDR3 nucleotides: TGTGCCAGCAGGAAACACCACAACAGGGTCAGTTCCTCTGGAAACACCATATATTTT.

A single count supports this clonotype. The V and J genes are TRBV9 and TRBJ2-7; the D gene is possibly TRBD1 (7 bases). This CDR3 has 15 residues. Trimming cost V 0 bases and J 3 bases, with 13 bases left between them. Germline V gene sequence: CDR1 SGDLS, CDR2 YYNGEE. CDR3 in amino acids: CASSVGGTVNYEQYF. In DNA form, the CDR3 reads TGTGCCAGCAGCGTAGGCGGGACAGTCAACTACGAGCAGTACTTC. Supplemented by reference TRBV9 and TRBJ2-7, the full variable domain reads DSGVTQTPKHLITATGQRVTLRCSPRSGDLSVYWYQQSLDQGLQFLIQYYNGEERAKGNILERFSAQQFPDLHSELNLSSLELGDSALYFCASSVGGTVNYEQYFGPGTRLTVT.

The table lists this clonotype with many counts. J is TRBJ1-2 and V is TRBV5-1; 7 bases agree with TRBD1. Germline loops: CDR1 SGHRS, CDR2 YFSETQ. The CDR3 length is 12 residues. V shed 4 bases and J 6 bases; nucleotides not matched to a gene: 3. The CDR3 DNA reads TGCGCCAGCAGCAGGGACAGAGATGGCTACACCTTC. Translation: CASSRDRDGYTF. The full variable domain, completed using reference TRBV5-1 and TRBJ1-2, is KAGVTQTPRYLIKTRGQQVTLSCSPISGHRSVSWYQQTPGQGLQFLFEYFSETQRNKGNFPGRFSGRQFSNSRSEMNVSTLELGDSALYLCASSRDRDGYTFGSGTRLTVV.